Presented here are 31 T cell receptor beta chains from one specimen sequenced in a study of T cells after posttransplantation cyclophosphamide. The repertoire was sequenced with immunoSEQ multiplex PCR; TCRdb's copy has only in-frame clones and lacks some. The sample has just over 65,000 clones, roughly 95% seen once; the top ten hold about 3%. The sequenced sample was PBMCs. These receptors came from a woman aged 25 to 39 in good health and a related stem cell transplant donor.

This clone was counted a single time. This chain links TRBV6-5 with TRBJ2-1; 9 nucleotides align to TRBD2. Germline CDR1 is MNHEY and CDR2 is SVGAGI. V was clipped by 5 bases and J by 8 bases; unmatched bases: 10. The CDR3 extends over 15 amino acids. In DNA, the CDR3 is TGTGCCAGCAGTACCCTCGGGCGGGGGGGCTATGAGCAGTTCTTC. Translated, it gives CASSTLGRGGYEQFF.

V usage is TRBV4-1 and J usage is TRBJ1-5, with D hard to call. Germline V CDR1 and CDR2: MGHRA, YSYEKL. This CDR3 has 16 residues. Deletions cut 0 bases from V and 4 bases from J, with 13 bases between. CDR3 residues: CASSQDPGTPNQPQHF. In DNA, the CDR3 is TGCGCCAGCAGCCAAGATCCGGGAACCCCAAATCAGCCCCAGCATTTT.

This clone was counted only a few times. This chain uses TRBV5-1 with TRBJ1-5; 8 bases line up with TRBD1. Germline V lookup: CDR1 SGHRS, CDR2 YFSETQ. The trim removed 0 bases at V and 7 bases at J, leaving 3 bases unmatched. There are 14 residues in the CDR3. CDR3 sequence (DNA): TGCGCCAGCAGCTTGGCAGGGGGCCACCAGCCCCAGCATTTT. Residues: CASSLAGGHQPQHF.

The rearrangement links TRBV9 to TRBJ1-1; TRBD1 might be the D (5 bases). The CDR3 has 14 amino acids. Per germline, CDR1 SGDLS and CDR2 YYNGEE. With 1 base removed from V and 1 base from J, the gap between germline ends came to 8 bases. The CDR3 region has the DNA TGTGCCAGCAGCGTACAGGGATCGAACACTGAAGCTTTCTTT. This codes for CASSVQGSNTEAFF.

This sequence joins TRBV6-6 and TRBJ1-2, with 12 bases matching TRBD1. The CDR3 is 15 residues long. V shed 4 bases, J shed 4 bases, and the junction held 4 bases outside the gene matches. Germline CDR1 and CDR2: MNHNY and SVGAGI (reference sequence). CDR3 region: CASSWDRGLGYGYTF. CDR3 nucleotide sequence: TGTGCCAGCAGTTGGGACAGGGGGCTCGGCTATGGCTACACCTTC.

The J gene is TRBJ2-2, the V gene TRBV19, with TRBD1 as a possible D gene (6 bases). The germline V and J ends were trimmed by 5 bases and 0 bases, with 13 bases remaining between them. The CDR3 runs to 16 residues. The germline V gene has CDR1 LNHDA and CDR2 SQIVND (reference sequence). In nucleotides, the CDR3 is TGTGCCAGTAGTGGGAGACAGGTAACGAACACCGGGGAGCTGTTTTTT. Encoded protein: CASSGRQVTNTGELFF.

V is TRBV6-4 and J is TRBJ2-3, with D possibly matching TRBD1 (6 bases). The CDR3 contains 16 residues. V was pared by 6 bases and J by 1 base, with 17 bases between. Germline V gene sequence: CDR1 MRHNA, CDR2 SNTAGT. The CDR3 DNA is TGTGCCAGCAGACCCTCGGACAGCCCGGGCACAGATACGCAGTATTTT. Its translation: CASRPSDSPGTDTQYF.

This clone was recorded only once. The chain joins TRBV10-3 to TRBJ1-2, with D tentatively TRBD1 (6 bases). V was shortened by 2 bases and J by 7 bases, with 17 bases between the two germline ends. In germline, CDR1 is ENHRY, CDR2 SYGVKD. This CDR3 has 15 residues. The CDR3 sequence: CAISERQAQEGGYTF. The CDR3 nucleotides read TGTGCCATCAGTGAGAGACAGGCCCAGGAGGGTGGCTACACCTTC.

The chain combines TRBV2 with TRBJ1-1; 10 positions agree with TRBD1. V lost 5 bases, J lost 1 base, and 7 bases stayed unmatched. Germline CDR1 SNHLY, CDR2 FYNNEI. The CDR3 is 16 residues long. DNA for the CDR3: TGTGCCAGCAGTTTGGGGACAGGGGTAGGGAACACTGAAGCTTTCTTT. Translated, it gives CASSLGTGVGNTEAFF.

The chain couples TRBV5-1 to TRBJ2-1, with 8 bases fitting TRBD2. From germline, CDR1 is SGHRS and CDR2 YFSETQ. V gave up 0 bases and J gave up 4 bases; unmatched junction bases: 3. This CDR3 has 15 amino acids. For the CDR3, the DNA is TGCGCCAGCAGCTTGGGTCGGGGGGGGTACAATGAGCAGTTCTTC. This sequence encodes CASSLGRGGYNEQFF.

Note on this clone: One end of the junction fails to match germline, which may point to a read error. The J gene is TRBJ2-5, the V gene TRBV7-2; 8 nucleotides align to TRBD2. The CDR3 has 12 residues. Germline values: CDR1 SGHTA, CDR2 FQGNSA. The CDR3 DNA follows: TGTGCCAGCAGCCCCGACGGGGGGGCTCTAGACTTC. Translated: CASSPDGGALDF.

Of note for this clone: The same CDR3 is also encoded by other DNA sequences in this sample. This CDR3 is CASSLGPDRGSPLHF. The CDR3 nucleotides are TGTGCCAGCAGCTTAGGTCCGGACAGGGGCTCACCCCTCCACTTT. The chain is built from TRBV7-2 and TRBJ1-6; 9 bases agree with TRBD1. This CDR3 is 15 amino acids long. Germline CDR1 is SGHTA and CDR2 is FQGNSA. V lost 1 base to trimming and J lost 10 bases; unmatched junction nucleotides: 5.

The chain has TRBV7-2 and TRBJ2-5; 13 positions agree with TRBD2. The J segment lost 1 base and the V segment lost 5 bases, leaving 4 bases of the junction unmatched. The germline V gene has CDR1 SGHTA and CDR2 FQGNSA. The CDR3 loop spans 16 amino acids. CDR3 nucleotide sequence: TGTGCCAGCAGCACTAGCGGGGGGGCCGTCCAAGAGACCCAGTACTTC. This codes for CASSTSGGAVQETQYF.

V and J are TRBV29-1 and TRBJ1-2, with D possibly matching TRBD1 (5 bases). The germline V and J ends were trimmed by 4 bases and 7 bases, with 13 bases remaining between them. The CDR3 totals 12 residues. The germline V gene has CDR1 SQVTM and CDR2 ANQGSEA. The DNA for the CDR3 is TGCAGCGTTGGGGACGGCGTGGTTGGCTACACCTTC. Its protein product is CSVGDGVVGYTF.

The V gene is TRBV29-1, the J gene TRBJ1-5, with D perhaps TRBD1 (5 bases). The CDR3 covers 12 residues. V lost 6 bases and J lost 7, with 13 bases in between. Germline loops: CDR1 SQVTM, CDR2 ANQGSEA. CDR3 in amino acids: CSVATQGQPQHF. In DNA form, the CDR3 reads TGCAGCGTCGCGACCCAGGGCCAGCCCCAGCATTTT. The full variable domain, with the rest looked up from reference TRBV29-1 and TRBJ1-5, is SAVISQKPSRDICQRGTSLTIQCQVDSQVTMMFWYRQQPGQSLTLIATANQGSEATYESGFVIDKFPISRPNLTFSTLTVSNMSPEDSSIYLCSVATQGQPQHFGDGTRLSIL.

The chain links TRBV19 to TRBJ2-4; D is tentatively TRBD1 or TRBD2 (5 bases each). The germline CDR1 and CDR2 sequences are LNHDA and SQIVND (reference sequence). This CDR3 is 16 amino acids long. Trimming left V 4 bases short and J 0 bases short, with 13 bases between. CDR3 DNA sequence: TGTGCCAGTAGTACGTTCGGGACCTTAGCCAAAAACATTCAGTACTTC. Translated, it gives CASSTFGTLAKNIQYF.

This chain uses TRBV7-9 with TRBJ1-4; D is ambiguous. The length of the CDR3 is 14 residues. V lost 3 bases and J 6 bases, leaving 11 bases between the germline ends. The germline CDR1 and CDR2 sequences are SEHNR and FQNEAQ (reference sequence). As DNA, the CDR3 is TGTGCCAGCAGCTTGAGAGGGTCTGATGAAAAACTGTTTTTT. This encodes CASSLRGSDEKLFF. The whole variable domain, filled in from reference TRBV7-9 and TRBJ1-4, reads DTGVSQNPRHKITKRGQNVTFRCDPISEHNRLYWYRQTLGQGPEFLTYFQNEAQLEKSRLLSDRFSAERPKGSFSTLEIQRTEQGDSAMYLCASSLRGSDEKLFFGSGTQLSVL.

The DNA for the CDR3 is TGTGCCAGCAGCGTAGGCCAGGATAGCAATCAGCCCCAGCATTTT. Translation: CASSVGQDSNQPQHF. This chain uses TRBV9 with TRBJ1-5; D remains unclear. V was pared by 0 bases and J by 0 bases, with 7 bases between. In germline, CDR1 is SGDLS, CDR2 YYNGEE. There are 15 residues in the CDR3.

V and J are TRBV5-6 and TRBJ1-2; TRBD1 aligns across 9 bases. Germline V gene data show CDR1 as SGHDT and CDR2 as YYEEEE. The CDR3 loop spans 15 amino acids. V was pared by 3 bases and J by 4 bases, with 7 bases of the junction left unmatched. The CDR3, as DNA: TGTGCCAGCAGCTCCGTCCCGGGACAGGGCTATGGCTACACCTTC. Translating gives CASSSVPGQGYGYTF.

J is TRBJ2-2 and V is TRBV11-2; D is uncertain. V lost 1 base and J lost 0, with 6 bases in between. The CDR3 runs to 15 residues. CDR1 is SGHAT, CDR2 FQNNGV, per germline. CDR3 in amino acids: CASSLVLSNTGELFF. The CDR3 bases are TGTGCCAGCAGCTTAGTACTATCGAACACCGGGGAGCTGTTTTTT.

The chain combines TRBV5-1 with TRBJ1-3; the D gene is possibly TRBD1 (5 bases). The length of the CDR3 is 14 residues. Trimming left V 3 bases short and J 3 bases short, with 10 bases between. Germline V gene sequence: CDR1 SGHRS, CDR2 YFSETQ. The CDR3 region has the DNA TGCGCCAGCAGCTGGGGCGAGGGTGGAAACACCATATATTTT. Protein sequence: CASSWGEGGNTIYF.

V and J are TRBV29-1 and TRBJ2-3; the D is unclear. Trimming removed 5 bases at V and 2 bases at J, with 11 bases between. The CDR3 is 13 residues long. Germline V gene data show CDR1 as SQVTM and CDR2 as ANQGSEA. This CDR3 is CSVLPAITDTQYF. CDR3 nucleotide sequence: TGCAGCGTTCTGCCCGCAATCACAGATACGCAGTATTTT.

This clone was detected only once. The genes are TRBV28 and TRBJ1-3; 9 nucleotides line up with TRBD1. Germline trimming cut 5 bases from V and 4 bases from J; bases unmatched to any gene: 6. This CDR3 spans 15 amino acids. The germline CDR1 and CDR2 sequences are MDHEN and SYDVKM. CDR3 region: CASSDFTGGGNTIYF. In DNA form, the CDR3 reads TGTGCCAGCAGTGACTTTACAGGGGGCGGAAACACCATATATTTT.

The chain has TRBV9 and TRBJ1-4; 7 bases line up with TRBD1. The V and J ends lost 4 bases and 7 bases, in that order; junction bases with no gene match: 10. Germline CDR1 reads SGDLS; CDR2 reads YYNGEE. This CDR3 spans 15 amino acids. The CDR3 protein is CASSTRQGDSEKLFF. The CDR3 region has the DNA TGTGCCAGCAGCACCCGACAGGGTGATTCTGAAAAACTGTTTTTT.

The chain recombines TRBV7-8 with TRBJ1-1; TRBD1 might be the D (6 bases). Germline V lookup: CDR1 SGHVS, CDR2 FQNEAQ. Trimming removed 3 bases at V and 1 base at J, with 21 bases between. The CDR3 totals 18 residues. CDR3 sequence (DNA): TGTGCCAGCAGCTTGATGACAGGTGACCGAGACCAGAACACTGAAGCTTTCTTT. Its protein product is CASSLMTGDRDQNTEAFF.

This rearrangement joins TRBV11-3 to TRBJ2-5, with 9 bases matching TRBD1. V shed 2 bases, J shed 2 bases, and the junction held 6 bases outside the gene matches. Germline V CDR1 and CDR2: SGHNT, YENEEA. The CDR3 contains 16 residues. CDR3 DNA sequence: TGTGCCAGCAGCTTACGAGGGACAGGGCGGCAAGAGACCCAGTACTTC. It translates to CASSLRGTGRQETQYF.

The rearrangement links TRBV7-9 to TRBJ1-1; D remains ambiguous. The V gene lost 3 bases and the J gene lost 6 bases, with 14 bases spanning the gap. Germline lookup yields CDR1 SEHNR and CDR2 FQNEAQ (reference sequence). There are 14 residues in the CDR3. DNA of the CDR3: TGTGCCAGCAGCTTTCTCTTCCGTCGGGCTGAAGCTTTCTTT. This gives the protein CASSFLFRRAEAFF.

V gene TRBV6-5 combines with J gene TRBJ1-4; 7 nucleotides line up with TRBD1. CDR3 size: 14 residues. J was trimmed by 8 bases and V by 6 bases; bases with no gene match: 9. From germline, CDR1 is MNHEY and CDR2 SVGAGI. In DNA, the CDR3 is TGTGCCAGCAGCCCCTGGGAGGGGGCGGAAAAACTGTTTTTT. It encodes CASSPWEGAEKLFF.

The rearrangement links TRBV10-3 to TRBJ2-5; D is perhaps TRBD1 (6 bases). The CDR3 is 13 residues long. Looked up from germline, CDR1 is ENHRY and CDR2 is SYGVKD. Trimming cost V 9 bases and J 2 bases, with 13 bases left between them. The CDR3 DNA reads TGTGCCATAGCACAGGGTGGACAAGAGACCCAGTACTTC. This sequence encodes CAIAQGGQETQYF.

J is TRBJ1-1 and V is TRBV7-6; D is undetermined. Germline V lookup: CDR1 SGHVS, CDR2 FNYEAQ. V gave up 3 bases and J gave up 4 bases, with 9 bases separating them. CDR3 length: 13 amino acids. The CDR3 DNA reads TGTGCCAGCAGCTTGTCAGGTATCACTGAAGCTTTCTTT. This codes for CASSLSGITEAFF.

This chain uses TRBV11-1 with TRBJ2-7; 8 nucleotides match TRBD1. Per the germline V gene, CDR1 is SGHAT and CDR2 is FQDESV (reference sequence). CDR3 size: 15 residues. Trimming cost V 8 bases and J 3 bases; bases outside gene matches: 12. The CDR3 coding sequence is TGTGCCAGCGGACCCCGGGACAGGCCCGGCTACGAGCAGTACTTC. Translating it yields CASGPRDRPGYEQYF.